This T cell receptor (beta chain) was recovered during a study of T cell repertoires in cytomegalovirus infection. On the study more broadly: The authors relied on CMV epitopes, both recently identified HLA-C-restricted and well-studied HLA-B-restricted. Public TCR beta signature analysis indicated the presence of both CMV infection and matching HLA type.

This clonotype was counted between two and nine times. Its antigen remains unknown. TCRdb reprocessed the reads with MiXCR, giving one entry per CDR3 protein. The sample consists of about 920,000 distinct CDR3 sequences, roughly 30% of them appearing once. Germline lookup yields CDR1 LNHDA and CDR2 SQIVND (reference sequence). The V end was cut by 6 bases, the J end by 5 bases, with 14 bases between. The CDR3 is made up of 14 amino acids. The sample in question was cultured CD8+ T cells from PBMCs, obtained from culture after CMV antigen stimulation. The gene calls are TRBV19 and TRBJ1-5; no clear D gene. The origin of this receptor is a human donor in good health (CMV status not recorded). Some clones in this sample may be carry-over from other donors' samples. The CDR3 protein is CASRSRRVDQPQHF. The CDR3 DNA is TGTGCCAGTAGGTCTAGGAGGGTCGATCAGCCCCAGCATTTT.